The sequence of this TCR beta chain was determined in a study of cytomegalovirus exposure and HLA in healthy donors. Study details: Counted in an early data release were some 81 million unique TCRs from HLA-typed donors. Study-wide results and caveats: TCR beta V- and J-gene trimming was later associated with a missense DCLRE1C variant. According to the study, around 180 TCR beta chains were cytomegalovirus-associated.

Note on this clone: Its specificity is not known.

The study ran its PCR with 60 Vbeta and 13 Jbeta primers. Method: immunoSEQ multiplex PCR; TCRdb's copy keeps in-frame clones and lacks some. The sample holds 100,000 or so clones, around 80% seen once. Losses at the gene ends were 5 bases for V and 7 bases for J; bases not matched to a gene: 3. Germline V gene data show CDR1 as SGHRS and CDR2 as YFSETQ. The CDR3 sequence is 13 residues long. Sequenced: PBMCs. The rearrangement uses TRBV5-1 and TRBJ2-1, with 10 nucleotides matching TRBD2. This clonotype originated in a female donor in good health and CMV-seropositive. CDR3 DNA: TGCGCCAGCAGGGTGACTAGCGGGAATGAGCAGTTCTTC. Its protein is CASRVTSGNEQFF.